Listed here are 14 T cell receptor beta chains from one sample, sequenced in a study of glioma-infiltrating T cells after dendritic cell vaccination. Sample time point: after dendritic cell vaccination, including at tumor progression/relapse. TCRdb's copy holds only in-frame clones and misses some; the assay was immunoSEQ multiplex PCR. Found here are 55,000 to 75,000 clones, about 80% of them singletons; the top ten hold more than 15%. Source: blood, taken after dendritic cell vaccination. These receptors originate from a human donor with glioblastoma.

J is TRBJ2-6 and V is TRBV28; perhaps TRBD2 as D (6 bases). The CDR3 runs 19 residues. V was clipped by 6 bases and J by 0 bases, with 21 bases between them. The germline CDR1 and CDR2 sequences are MDHEN and SYDVKM. The CDR3 here is CASSTGVIQGFSGANVLTF. CDR3 DNA: TGTGCCAGCAGCACGGGAGTAATCCAGGGTTTCTCTGGGGCCAACGTCCTGACTTTC.

This sequence joins TRBV5-1 and TRBJ2-7; D is perhaps TRBD1 (5 bases). The germline V gene encodes CDR1 SGHRS and CDR2 YFSETQ. The CDR3 spans 14 residues. V was trimmed by 3 bases and J by 0 bases, leaving 10 bases between them. The CDR3, as DNA: TGCGCCAGCAGCTCGGACCAGGGCTCCTACGAGCAGTACTTC. It codes for CASSSDQGSYEQYF.

This rearrangement joins TRBV20-1 to TRBJ1-1; 7 positions match TRBD1. V lost 1 base and J lost 10; bases outside the gene matches: 3. This CDR3 region has 11 residues. Germline V CDR1 and CDR2: DFQATT, SNEGSKA (reference sequence). CDR3 nucleotide sequence: TGCAGTGCTAGAGCCCGACAGGGAGCTTTCTTT. Amino acids: CSARARQGAFF.

The CDR3 is CASSTFREGNYGYTF. In nucleotides, the CDR3 is TGTGCCAGTAGTACTTTCCGGGAAGGTAACTATGGCTACACCTTC. The J gene is TRBJ1-2, the V gene TRBV19; D gene ambiguous. This CDR3 is built from 15 residues. CDR1 is LNHDA and CDR2 is SQIVND in the germline V gene (reference sequence). The germline V and J ends were trimmed by 4 bases and 1 base, with 13 bases remaining between them.

The genes are TRBV11-3 and TRBJ2-6; 8 nucleotides align to TRBD1. Germline V lookup: CDR1 SGHNT, CDR2 YENEEA. CDR3 length equals 17 residues. The V gene end was trimmed by 5 bases and the J gene end by 4 bases; junction bases not matched to a gene: 10. The CDR3 here is CASSPWTGRIGANVLTF. CDR3 coding DNA: TGTGCCAGCAGCCCCTGGACAGGGAGGATCGGGGCCAACGTCCTGACTTTC.

This chain links TRBV4-1 with TRBJ1-6; 9 bases map to TRBD1. There are 17 residues in the CDR3. V shed 0 bases and J 9 bases; nucleotides not matched to a gene: 9. Germline loops: CDR1 MGHRA, CDR2 YSYEKL. The CDR3 is CASSQEAETGGSSPLHF. In DNA, the CDR3 is TGCGCCAGCAGCCAAGAGGCGGAGACAGGGGGTAGTTCACCCCTCCACTTT.

This clone has just one count. The same CDR3 arises from other DNA sequences in this sample as well. The rearrangement links TRBV5-1 to TRBJ2-1; TRBD2 is a possible D gene (5 bases). Between the trimmed V and J ends, which lost 0 bases and 5 bases, there was a span of 6 bases. The CDR3 is made up of 13 amino acids. Germline V gene lookup returns CDR1 SGHRS and CDR2 YFSETQ. CDR3 sequence reads: CASSLAGDNEQFF. DNA of the CDR3: TGCGCCAGCAGCTTGGCCGGGGACAATGAGCAGTTCTTC. The full variable domain, rest sourced from reference TRBV5-1 and TRBJ2-1, is KAGVTQTPRYLIKTRGQQVTLSCSPISGHRSVSWYQQTPGQGLQFLFEYFSETQRNKGNFPGRFSGRQFSNSRSEMNVSTLELGDSALYLCASSLAGDNEQFFGPGTRLTVL.

This clone was seen a single time. V usage is TRBV30 and J usage is TRBJ2-7; no definite D call. The CDR3 extends over 13 amino acids. The germline CDR1 and CDR2 sequences are GTSNPN and SVGIG (reference sequence). Trimming left V 4 bases short and J 6 bases short, with 16 bases between. CDR3: CAWMQVGLFEQYF. The CDR3 DNA reads TGTGCCTGGATGCAGGTTGGGTTGTTCGAGCAGTACTTC.

This clone was counted a few times. The V and J genes are TRBV28 and TRBJ1-3; D gene unclear. The CDR3 loop spans 13 amino acids. Per germline, CDR1 MDHEN and CDR2 SYDVKM. The V gene lost 5 bases and the J gene lost 8 bases, with 13 bases spanning the gap. The CDR3 loop reads CASSPPDYDTIYF. CDR3 in DNA: TGTGCCAGCAGTCCCCCGGACTACGACACCATATATTTT.

The rearrangement links TRBV10-2 to TRBJ2-7; TRBD2 matches 7 bases. This CDR3 has 12 residues. The V gene end was trimmed by 10 bases and the J gene end by 2 bases; junction bases not matched to a gene: 5. CDR1 WSHSY and CDR2 SAAADI come from the germline V gene. The CDR3 DNA follows: TGCGCCACCTGGGGGGGGACCTACGAGCAGTACTTC. Translation: CATWGGTYEQYF.

The CDR3 bases are TGTGCCAGCAGTAGCGGGGTTTACCAAGAGACCCAGTACTTC. Translation gives CASSSGVYQETQYF. V gene TRBV5-5 combines with J gene TRBJ2-5; 8 nucleotides agree with TRBD2. CDR3 length: 14 residues. V dropped 5 bases and J dropped 0; count of bases not matched to a gene: 3. CDR1 and CDR2 from the germline V gene are SGHKS and YYEKEE (reference sequence).

J is TRBJ1-1 and V is TRBV5-1; D might be TRBD1 (5 bases). The CDR3 sequence is 14 residues long. Trimming took off 4 bases at V and 1 base at J, with 11 bases between the two ends. CDR1 is SGHRS, CDR2 YFSETQ, per germline. CDR3 nucleotide sequence: TGCGCCAGCAGCCCCGACAGAGCGAACACTGAAGCTTTCTTT. It encodes CASSPDRANTEAFF.

This chain joins TRBV7-8 and TRBJ1-5, with TRBD1 identical over 11 bases. Trimming removed 1 base from V and 7 bases from J; junction bases left unmatched: 3. The length of the CDR3 is 15 residues. Germline V gene lookup returns CDR1 SGHVS and CDR2 FQNEAQ. DNA of the CDR3: TGTGCCAGCAGCTTAGGGACAGGGGGCCGGCAGCCCCAGCATTTT. It yields the protein CASSLGTGGRQPQHF.

The chain couples TRBV19 to TRBJ1-2; D is unclear. The CDR3 extends over 17 amino acids. Trimming left V 1 base short and J 1 base short, with 16 bases between. Per germline, CDR1 LNHDA and CDR2 SQIVND (reference sequence). CDR3 in amino acids: CASSIGVLAYFNYGYTF. The CDR3 coding sequence is TGTGCCAGTAGTATAGGAGTCCTAGCCTACTTTAACTATGGCTACACCTTC.